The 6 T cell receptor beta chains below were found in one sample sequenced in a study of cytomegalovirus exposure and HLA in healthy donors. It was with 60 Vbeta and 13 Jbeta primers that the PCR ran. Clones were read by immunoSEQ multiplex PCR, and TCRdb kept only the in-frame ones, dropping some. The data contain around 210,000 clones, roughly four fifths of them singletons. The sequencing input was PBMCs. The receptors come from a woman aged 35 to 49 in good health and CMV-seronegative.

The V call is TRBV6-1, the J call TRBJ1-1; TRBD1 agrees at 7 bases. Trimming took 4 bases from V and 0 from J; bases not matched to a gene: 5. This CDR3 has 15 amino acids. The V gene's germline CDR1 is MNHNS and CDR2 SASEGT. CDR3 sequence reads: CASSAGTVMNTEAFF. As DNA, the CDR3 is TGTGCCAGCAGTGCCGGGACAGTTATGAACACTGAAGCTTTCTTT.

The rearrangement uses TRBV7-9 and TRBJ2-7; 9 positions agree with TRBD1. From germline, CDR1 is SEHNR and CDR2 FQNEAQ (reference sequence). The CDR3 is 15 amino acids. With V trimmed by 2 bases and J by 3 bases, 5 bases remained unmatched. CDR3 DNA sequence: TGTGCCAGCAGCTTAACACAGGGGGCTCTCTACGAGCAGTACTTC. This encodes CASSLTQGALYEQYF. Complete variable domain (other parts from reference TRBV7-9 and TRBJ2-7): DTGVSQNPRHKITKRGQNVTFRCDPISEHNRLYWYRQTLGQGPEFLTYFQNEAQLEKSRLLSDRFSAERPKGSFSTLEIQRTEQGDSAMYLCASSLTQGALYEQYFGPGTRLTVT.

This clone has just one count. CDR3 DNA sequence: TGTGCCAGCAGCACAATCTACGACGGGGGGCGCAGGGATGGCTACACCTTC. Translating it yields CASSTIYDGGRRDGYTF. The chain is built from TRBV5-6 and TRBJ1-2, with D perhaps matching TRBD1 (6 bases). The CDR3 spans 17 residues. The V gene lost 4 bases and the J gene lost 6 bases, with 25 bases spanning the gap. Germline CDR1 reads SGHDT; CDR2 reads YYEEEE.

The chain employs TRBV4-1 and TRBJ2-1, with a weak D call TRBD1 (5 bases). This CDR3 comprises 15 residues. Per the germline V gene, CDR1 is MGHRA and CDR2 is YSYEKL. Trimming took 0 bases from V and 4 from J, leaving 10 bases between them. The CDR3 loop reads CASSQEWGQYNEQFF. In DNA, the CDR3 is TGCGCCAGCAGCCAAGAGTGGGGCCAGTACAATGAGCAGTTCTTC.

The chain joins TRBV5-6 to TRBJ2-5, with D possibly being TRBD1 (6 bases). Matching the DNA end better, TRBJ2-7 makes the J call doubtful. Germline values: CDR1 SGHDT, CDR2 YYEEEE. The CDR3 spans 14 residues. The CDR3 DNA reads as TGTGCCAGCAGCTCGCCCGTGGACAGTTACGAGCAGTACTTC. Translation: CASSSPVDSYEQYF.

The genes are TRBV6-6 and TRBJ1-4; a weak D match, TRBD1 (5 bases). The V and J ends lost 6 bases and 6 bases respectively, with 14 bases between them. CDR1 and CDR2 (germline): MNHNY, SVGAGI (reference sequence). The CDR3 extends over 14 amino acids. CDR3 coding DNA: TGTGCCAGCAGGCGCGGGGGTTGGGATGAAAAACTGTTTTTT. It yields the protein CASRRGGWDEKLFF.